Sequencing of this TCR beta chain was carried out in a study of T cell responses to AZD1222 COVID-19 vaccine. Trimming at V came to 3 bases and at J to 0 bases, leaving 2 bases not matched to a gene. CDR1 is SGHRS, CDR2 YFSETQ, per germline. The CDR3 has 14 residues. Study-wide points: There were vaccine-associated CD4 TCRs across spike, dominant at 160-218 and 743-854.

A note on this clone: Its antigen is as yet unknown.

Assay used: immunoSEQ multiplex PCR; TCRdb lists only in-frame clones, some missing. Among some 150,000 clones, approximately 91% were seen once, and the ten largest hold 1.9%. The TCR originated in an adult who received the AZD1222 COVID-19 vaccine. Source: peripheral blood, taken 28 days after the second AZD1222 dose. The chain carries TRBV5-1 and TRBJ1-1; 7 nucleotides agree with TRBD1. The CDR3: CASSWTGMNTEAFF. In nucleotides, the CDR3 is TGCGCCAGCAGCTGGACAGGCATGAACACTGAAGCTTTCTTT.